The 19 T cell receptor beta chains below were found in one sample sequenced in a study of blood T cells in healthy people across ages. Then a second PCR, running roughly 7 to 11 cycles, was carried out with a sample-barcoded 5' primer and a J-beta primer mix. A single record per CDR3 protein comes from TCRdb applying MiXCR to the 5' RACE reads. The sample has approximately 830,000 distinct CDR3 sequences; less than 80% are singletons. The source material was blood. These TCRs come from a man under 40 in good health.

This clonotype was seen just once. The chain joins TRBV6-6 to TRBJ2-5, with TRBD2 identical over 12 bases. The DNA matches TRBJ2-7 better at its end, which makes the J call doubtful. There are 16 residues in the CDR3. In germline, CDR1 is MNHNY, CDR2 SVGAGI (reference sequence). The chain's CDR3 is CASSYLAGGNLYEQYF. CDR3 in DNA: TGTGCCAGCAGTTACCTAGCGGGGGGGAACCTCTACGAGCAGTACTTC.

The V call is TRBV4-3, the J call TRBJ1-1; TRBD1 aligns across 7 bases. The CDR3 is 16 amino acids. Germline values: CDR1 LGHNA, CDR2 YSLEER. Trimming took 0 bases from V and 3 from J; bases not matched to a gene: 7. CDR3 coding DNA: TGCGCCAGCAGCCAAGACAGGGGGGGCCTTTACACTGAAGCTTTCTTT. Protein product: CASSQDRGGLYTEAFF.

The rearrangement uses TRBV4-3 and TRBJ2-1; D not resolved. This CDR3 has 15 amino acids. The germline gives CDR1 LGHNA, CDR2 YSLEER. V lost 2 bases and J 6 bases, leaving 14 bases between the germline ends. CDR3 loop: CASSQSPRPGNEQFF. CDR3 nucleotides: TGCGCCAGCAGCCAAAGCCCAAGGCCCGGCAATGAGCAGTTCTTC.

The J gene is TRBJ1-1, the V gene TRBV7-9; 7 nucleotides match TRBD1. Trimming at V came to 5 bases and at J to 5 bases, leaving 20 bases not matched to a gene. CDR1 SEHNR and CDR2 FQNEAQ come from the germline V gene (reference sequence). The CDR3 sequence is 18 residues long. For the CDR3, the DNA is TGTGCCAGCAGCCCTGAGCGCGTAGGGGGCGTTGATTTAACTGAAGCTTTCTTT. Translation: CASSPERVGGVDLTEAFF.

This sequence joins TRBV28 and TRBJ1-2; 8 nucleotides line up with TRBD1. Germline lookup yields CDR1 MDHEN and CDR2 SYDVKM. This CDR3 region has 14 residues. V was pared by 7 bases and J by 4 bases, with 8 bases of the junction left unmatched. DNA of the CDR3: TGTGCCAGCACCCGGCGGACAGGGTTCTATGGCTACACCTTC. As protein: CASTRRTGFYGYTF.

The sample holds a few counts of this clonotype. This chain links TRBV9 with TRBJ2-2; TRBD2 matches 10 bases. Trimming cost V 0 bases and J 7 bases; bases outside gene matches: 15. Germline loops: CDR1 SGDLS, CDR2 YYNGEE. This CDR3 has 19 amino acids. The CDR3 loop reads CASSVGGASGGHPGGELFF. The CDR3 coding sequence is TGTGCCAGCAGCGTAGGAGGGGCTAGCGGGGGCCACCCCGGCGGGGAGCTGTTTTTT.

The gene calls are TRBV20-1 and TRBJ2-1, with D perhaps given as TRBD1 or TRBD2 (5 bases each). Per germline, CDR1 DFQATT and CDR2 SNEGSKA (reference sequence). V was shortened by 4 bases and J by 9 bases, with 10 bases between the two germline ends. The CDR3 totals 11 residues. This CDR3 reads CSATRGVEQFF. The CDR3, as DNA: TGCAGTGCTACACGAGGGGTTGAGCAGTTCTTC.

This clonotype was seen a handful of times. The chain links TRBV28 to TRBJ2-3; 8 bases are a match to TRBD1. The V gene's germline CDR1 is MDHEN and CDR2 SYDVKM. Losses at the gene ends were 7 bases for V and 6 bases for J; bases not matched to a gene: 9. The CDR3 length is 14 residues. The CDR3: CASTTPGTGDTQYF. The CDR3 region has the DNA TGTGCCAGCACCACCCCCGGGACAGGCGATACGCAGTATTTT.

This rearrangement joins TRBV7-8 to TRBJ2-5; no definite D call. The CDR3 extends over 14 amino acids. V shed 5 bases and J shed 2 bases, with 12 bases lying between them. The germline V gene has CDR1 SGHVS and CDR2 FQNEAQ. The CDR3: CASSKVLPQETQYF. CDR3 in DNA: TGTGCCAGCAGCAAGGTCCTTCCACAAGAGACCCAGTACTTC.

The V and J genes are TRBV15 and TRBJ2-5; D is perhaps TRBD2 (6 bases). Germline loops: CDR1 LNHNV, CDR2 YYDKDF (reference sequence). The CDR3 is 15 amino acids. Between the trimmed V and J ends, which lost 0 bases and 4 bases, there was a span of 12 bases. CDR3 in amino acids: CATSRDLTSSETQYF. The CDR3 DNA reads TGTGCCACCAGCAGAGATCTCACTAGCTCAGAGACCCAGTACTTC.

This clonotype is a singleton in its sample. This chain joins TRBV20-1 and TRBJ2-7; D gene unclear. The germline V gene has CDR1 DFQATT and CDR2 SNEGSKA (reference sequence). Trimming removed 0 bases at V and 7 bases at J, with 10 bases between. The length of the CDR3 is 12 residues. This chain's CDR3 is CSARDWGNEQYF. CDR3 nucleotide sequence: TGCAGTGCTAGAGATTGGGGTAATGAGCAGTACTTC.

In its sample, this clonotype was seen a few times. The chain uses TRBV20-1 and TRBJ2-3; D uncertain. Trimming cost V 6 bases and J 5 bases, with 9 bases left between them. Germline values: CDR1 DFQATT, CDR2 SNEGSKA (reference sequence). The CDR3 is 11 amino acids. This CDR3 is CSARKGDTQYF. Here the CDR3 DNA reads TGCAGTGCGCGGAAGGGAGATACGCAGTATTTT.

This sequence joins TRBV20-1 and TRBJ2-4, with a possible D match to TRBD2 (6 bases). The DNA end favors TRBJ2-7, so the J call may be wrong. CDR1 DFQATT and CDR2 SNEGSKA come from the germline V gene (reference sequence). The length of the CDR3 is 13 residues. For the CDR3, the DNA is TGCAGTGCACCCTCTCCGACTAGTCCCGAGCAGTACTTC. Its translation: CSAPSPTSPEQYF.

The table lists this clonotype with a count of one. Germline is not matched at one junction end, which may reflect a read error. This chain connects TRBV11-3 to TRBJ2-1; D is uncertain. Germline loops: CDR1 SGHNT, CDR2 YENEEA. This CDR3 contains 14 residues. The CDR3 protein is CASSRSFSYNERFF. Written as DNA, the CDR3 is TGTGCCAGCAGCCGATCATTCTCCTACAATGAGCGGTTCTTC. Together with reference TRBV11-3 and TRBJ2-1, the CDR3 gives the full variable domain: EAGVVQSPRYKIIEKKQPVAFWCNPISGHNTLYWYLQNLGQGPELLIRYENEEAVDDSQLPKDRFSAERLKGVDSTLKIQPAELGDSAVYLCASSRSFSYNERFFGPGTRLTVL.

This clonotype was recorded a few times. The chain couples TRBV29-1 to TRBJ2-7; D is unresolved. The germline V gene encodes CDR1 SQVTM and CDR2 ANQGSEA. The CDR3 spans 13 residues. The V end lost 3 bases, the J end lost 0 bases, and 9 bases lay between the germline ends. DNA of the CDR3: TGCAGCGTTGAGTCTATCCACTCCTACGAGCAGTACTTC. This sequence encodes CSVESIHSYEQYF.

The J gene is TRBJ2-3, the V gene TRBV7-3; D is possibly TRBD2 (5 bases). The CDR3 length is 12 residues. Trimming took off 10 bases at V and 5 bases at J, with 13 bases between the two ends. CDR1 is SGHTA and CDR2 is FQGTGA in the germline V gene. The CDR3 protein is CATRDGIDTQYF. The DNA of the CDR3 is TGTGCCACAAGAGACGGGATAGATACGCAGTATTTT. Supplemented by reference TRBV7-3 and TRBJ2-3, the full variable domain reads GAGVSQTPSNKVTEKGKYVELRCDPISGHTALYWYRQSLGQGPEFLIYFQGTGAADDSGLPNDRFFAVRPEGSVSTLKIQRTERGDSAVYLCATRDGIDTQYFGPGTRLTVL.

The CDR3 DNA is TGTGCCAGCAGCGTAGCTGGCGGCCGACACGAGCAGTACTTC. Translating it yields CASSVAGGRHEQYF. This sequence joins TRBV9 and TRBJ2-4; D remains ambiguous. Matching the DNA end better, TRBJ2-7 makes the J call doubtful. The CDR3 is made up of 14 amino acids. CDR1 is SGDLS, CDR2 YYNGEE, per germline.

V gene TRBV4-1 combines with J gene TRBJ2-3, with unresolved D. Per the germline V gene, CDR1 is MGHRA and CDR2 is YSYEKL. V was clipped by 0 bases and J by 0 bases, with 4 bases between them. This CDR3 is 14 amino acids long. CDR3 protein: CASSQEHSTDTQYF. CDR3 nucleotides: TGCGCCAGCAGCCAAGAACATAGCACAGATACGCAGTATTTT.

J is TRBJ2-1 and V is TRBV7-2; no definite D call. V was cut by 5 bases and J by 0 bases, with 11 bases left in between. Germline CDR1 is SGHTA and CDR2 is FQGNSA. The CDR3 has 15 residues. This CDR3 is CASSPSESSYNEQFF. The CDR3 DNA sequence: TGTGCCAGCAGCCCGTCTGAGAGCTCCTACAATGAGCAGTTCTTC.